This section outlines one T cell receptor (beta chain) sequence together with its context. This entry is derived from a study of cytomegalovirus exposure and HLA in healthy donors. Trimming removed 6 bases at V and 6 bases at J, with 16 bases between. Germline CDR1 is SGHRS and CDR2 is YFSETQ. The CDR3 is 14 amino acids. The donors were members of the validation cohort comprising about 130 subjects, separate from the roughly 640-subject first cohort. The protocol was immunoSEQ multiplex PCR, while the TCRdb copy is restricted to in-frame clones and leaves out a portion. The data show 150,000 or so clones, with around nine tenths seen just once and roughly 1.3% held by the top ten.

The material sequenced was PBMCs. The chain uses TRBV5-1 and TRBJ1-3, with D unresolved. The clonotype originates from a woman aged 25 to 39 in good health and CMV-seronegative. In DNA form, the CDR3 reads TGCGCCAGCATGCGGGGAGGGTCGCCAAACACCATATATTTT. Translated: CASMRGGSPNTIYF. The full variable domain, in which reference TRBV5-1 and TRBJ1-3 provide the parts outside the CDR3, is KAGVTQTPRYLIKTRGQQVTLSCSPISGHRSVSWYQQTPGQGLQFLFEYFSETQRNKGNFPGRFSGRQFSNSRSEMNVSTLELGDSALYLCASMRGGSPNTIYFGEGSWLTVV.